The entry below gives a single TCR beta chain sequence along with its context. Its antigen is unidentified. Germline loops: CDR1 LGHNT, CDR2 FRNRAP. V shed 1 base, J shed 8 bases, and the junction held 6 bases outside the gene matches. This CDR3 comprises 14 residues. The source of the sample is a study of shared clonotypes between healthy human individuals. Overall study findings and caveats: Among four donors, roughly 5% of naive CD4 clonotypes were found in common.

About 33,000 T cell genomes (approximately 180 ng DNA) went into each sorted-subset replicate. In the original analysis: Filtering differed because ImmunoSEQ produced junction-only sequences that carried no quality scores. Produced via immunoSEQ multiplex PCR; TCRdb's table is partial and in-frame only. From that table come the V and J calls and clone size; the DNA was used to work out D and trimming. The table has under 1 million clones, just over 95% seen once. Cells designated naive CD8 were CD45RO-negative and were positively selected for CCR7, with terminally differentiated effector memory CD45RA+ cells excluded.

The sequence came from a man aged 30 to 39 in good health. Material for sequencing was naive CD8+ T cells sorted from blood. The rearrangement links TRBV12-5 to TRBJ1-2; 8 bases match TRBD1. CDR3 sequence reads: CASGLAGQDLGYTF. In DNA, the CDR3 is TGTGCTAGTGGTTTGGCGGGACAGGACTTAGGCTACACCTTC. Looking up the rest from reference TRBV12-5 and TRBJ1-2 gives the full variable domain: DARVTQTPRHKVTEMGQEVTMRCQPILGHNTVFWYRQTMMQGLELLAYFRNRAPLDDSGMPKDRFSAEMPDATLATLKIQPSEPRDSAVYFCASGLAGQDLGYTFGSGTRLTVV.